Sequencing of this TCR beta chain was carried out in a study of cytomegalovirus exposure and HLA in healthy donors. The PCR employed 60 Vbeta primers together with 13 Jbeta primers. The assay was immunoSEQ multiplex PCR, and TCRdb's table has in-frame clones only and misses some. Among 150,000 or so clones listed, about 68% were seen once. V dropped 3 bases and J dropped 6 bases, with 17 bases sitting between them. The CDR3 consists of 14 residues. The germline gives CDR1 GTSNPN, CDR2 SVGIG (reference sequence). Notes on this clone: The conserved final phenylalanine or tryptophan is absent from the CDR3, which likely points to a read error.

The sequencing input was PBMCs. This rearrangement joins TRBV30 to TRBJ1-2; D is unresolved. The sequence was collected from a man aged 25-45 years in good health and CMV-seronegative. The CDR3 bases are TGTGCCTGGAGCGTGCCCGGAGGGAGCCATGGCTACACCCTC. It specifies CAWSVPGGSHGYTL.